What follows are 25 T cell receptor beta chains derived from one specimen sequenced in a study of blood T cell repertoires in COVID-19. Clones were read by immunoSEQ multiplex PCR, and TCRdb kept only the in-frame ones, dropping some. This table has about 260,000 clones, approximately 87% appearing once. Sequencing was carried out using peripheral blood. The receptors here all came from a woman aged 40 to 50 who had recovered from COVID-19.

This clone was observed once. CDR3 residues: CASSVEGTAASYEQYF. CDR3 DNA: TGTGCCAGCAGCGTAGAAGGGACTGCGGCTTCCTACGAGCAGTACTTC. The V call is TRBV9, the J call TRBJ2-7, with D possibly matching TRBD2 (6 bases). The CDR3 covers 16 residues. The V end was cut by 0 bases, the J end by 1 base, with 14 bases between. Per the germline V gene, CDR1 is SGDLS and CDR2 is YYNGEE.

The CDR3 protein is CASSPTAARGGADTQYF. The CDR3 DNA reads as TGTGCCAGCAGCCCTACTGCTGCGCGGGGGGGCGCAGATACGCAGTATTTT. The gene calls are TRBV9 and TRBJ2-3; 9 bases align to TRBD2. V shed 4 bases and J 4 bases; nucleotides not matched to a gene: 13. CDR3 size: 17 residues. Germline V gene data show CDR1 as SGDLS and CDR2 as YYNGEE.

The count of this clone is one. The chain employs TRBV12-3 or TRBV12-4 and TRBJ1-2; D is ambiguous. V gave up 1 base and J gave up 4 bases, with 7 bases separating them. CDR3 size: 13 residues. In DNA form, the CDR3 reads TGTGCCAGCAGTTTAGAACAGTTCTATGGCTACACCTTC. It encodes CASSLEQFYGYTF.

This clone came up a few times. The chain links TRBV24-1 to TRBJ1-5; maybe TRBD1 (5 bases). The CDR3 covers 15 residues. V was shortened by 2 bases and J by 7 bases, with 14 bases between the two germline ends. The V gene's germline CDR1 is KGHDR and CDR2 SFDVKD. The CDR3 DNA is TGTGCCACCAGTGATTCGAAGCAGGGAGGACAGCCCCAGCATTTT. Its protein is CATSDSKQGGQPQHF.

The J gene is TRBJ2-3, the V gene TRBV7-2, with D possibly TRBD1 on 6 matching bases. V was pared by 4 bases and J by 6 bases, with 11 bases between. Germline CDR1 is SGHTA and CDR2 is FQGNSA. The CDR3 sequence is 13 residues long. In DNA, the CDR3 is TGTGCCAGCAGCTCACAGGGCTGGGATACGCAGTATTTT. Translated: CASSSQGWDTQYF.

This chain uses TRBV19 with TRBJ1-1, with D unresolved. The germline gives CDR1 LNHDA, CDR2 SQIVND (reference sequence). V dropped 0 bases and J dropped 5 bases, with 10 bases sitting between them. There are 14 residues in the CDR3. CDR3 amino acids: CASSIDSGTTEAFF. The CDR3 DNA follows: TGTGCCAGTAGTATAGATTCGGGAACTACTGAAGCTTTCTTT.

The chain links TRBV5-6 to TRBJ1-1; D gene unclear. CDR3 size: 13 residues. Germline V gene sequence: CDR1 SGHDT, CDR2 YYEEEE. Deletions cut 1 base from V and 6 bases from J, with 10 bases between. CDR3 sequence (DNA): TGTGCCAGCAGCTTGTCCCCGGTCGCTGAAGCTTTCTTT. Translated, it gives CASSLSPVAEAFF.

This sequence joins TRBV27 and TRBJ2-2, with 9 bases aligning to TRBD2. The trim removed 4 bases at V and 2 bases at J, leaving 5 bases unmatched. Per the germline V gene, CDR1 is MNHEY and CDR2 is SMNVEV (reference sequence). CDR3 length: 16 amino acids. CDR3: CASSSASGVNTGELFF. Written as DNA, the CDR3 is TGTGCCAGCAGTTCGGCTAGCGGGGTCAACACCGGGGAGCTGTTTTTT.

V usage is TRBV7-2 and J usage is TRBJ1-1; possible D gene TRBD1, 5 bases. Trimming removed 1 base from V and 3 bases from J, with 12 bases in between. The CDR3 consists of 15 residues. The V gene's germline CDR1 is SGHTA and CDR2 FQGNSA. CDR3 amino acids: CASSLVGGGYTEAFF. The CDR3 DNA sequence: TGTGCCAGCAGCTTAGTCGGGGGGGGTTACACTGAAGCTTTCTTT.

This rearrangement joins TRBV4-3 to TRBJ2-2; perhaps TRBD2 as D (5 bases). This CDR3 region has 16 residues. V lost 0 bases, J lost 2 bases, and 10 bases lay in between. The germline gives CDR1 LGHNA, CDR2 YSLEER. DNA for the CDR3: TGCGCCAGCAGCCAAGATAGAGGAGGAAACACCGGGGAGCTGTTTTTT. Its translation is CASSQDRGGNTGELFF.

This clone was seen only a few times. The V gene is TRBV30, the J gene TRBJ2-3; 8 bases are shared with TRBD2. V lost 5 bases and J lost 6; bases outside the gene matches: 16. The germline CDR1 and CDR2 sequences are GTSNPN and SVGIG (reference sequence). The CDR3 length is 16 residues. The CDR3 DNA is TGTGCCTGGGCGCGGGGGGTCCGGGGCGTAGGGGATACGCAGTATTTT. Its translation: CAWARGVRGVGDTQYF.

J is TRBJ1-4 and V is TRBV5-1; possibly TRBD1 for D (6 bases). Trimming took off 3 bases at V and 0 bases at J, with 12 bases between the two ends. From germline, CDR1 is SGHRS and CDR2 YFSETQ. The CDR3 is made up of 16 amino acids. As DNA, the CDR3 is TGCGCCAGCAGCTCGACACAGGGTACAACTAATGAAAAACTGTTTTTT. It translates to CASSSTQGTTNEKLFF.

The chain joins TRBV5-6 to TRBJ2-7; weak D call: TRBD1 (6 bases). Germline CDR1 reads SGHDT; CDR2 reads YYEEEE. There are 12 residues in the CDR3. With 4 bases removed from V and 6 bases from J, the gap between germline ends came to 11 bases. The CDR3: CASSPGVGEQYF. CDR3 DNA: TGTGCCAGCAGCCCAGGGGTGGGCGAGCAGTACTTC.

The chain has TRBV10-1 and TRBJ2-7; 8 nucleotides line up with TRBD1. Germline CDR1 and CDR2: WNHNN and SYGVQD (reference sequence). The CDR3 loop spans 13 amino acids. The V gene end was trimmed by 4 bases and the J gene end by 5 bases; junction bases not matched to a gene: 4. This CDR3 is CASSGDRGDEQYF. CDR3 nucleotides: TGCGCCAGCAGTGGTGACAGGGGCGACGAGCAGTACTTC.

This chain connects TRBV15 to TRBJ2-1; D ambiguous. The germline gives CDR1 LNHNV, CDR2 YYDKDF (reference sequence). This CDR3 has 12 amino acids. V was trimmed by 0 bases and J by 8 bases, leaving 5 bases between them. The CDR3 coding sequence is TGTGCCACCAGCAGAGATAATCATGAGCAGTTCTTC. It yields the protein CATSRDNHEQFF.

The rearrangement joins TRBV5-1 to TRBJ1-1; a weak D match, TRBD1 (5 bases). The V end lost 0 bases, the J end lost 4 bases, and 13 bases lay between the germline ends. The CDR3 runs to 15 residues. CDR1 and CDR2 (germline): SGHRS, YFSETQ. The CDR3 loop reads CASSLVTGLGTEAFF. CDR3 coding DNA: TGCGCCAGCAGCTTGGTCACAGGATTGGGCACTGAAGCTTTCTTT.

The rearrangement joins TRBV5-5 to TRBJ1-6, with 9 bases identical to TRBD1. CDR1 is SGHKS, CDR2 YYEKEE, per germline (reference sequence). The CDR3 is made up of 16 amino acids. Unmatched junction bases numbered 7, after V lost 2 bases and J lost 7 bases. Here the CDR3 DNA reads TGTGCCAGCAGCTTTACAGGGGGCGCGTCCAATTCACCCCTCCACTTT. Protein product: CASSFTGGASNSPLHF.

V gene TRBV13 combines with J gene TRBJ2-2; TRBD1 matches at 8 bases. Trimming removed 4 bases from V and 6 bases from J; junction bases left unmatched: 7. Germline lookup yields CDR1 PRHDT and CDR2 FYEKMQ (reference sequence). The CDR3 has 15 amino acids. The CDR3 bases are TGTGCCAGCAGCTCGACAGGGGTAGAAGCCGGGGAGCTGTTTTTT. This sequence encodes CASSSTGVEAGELFF.

The chain couples TRBV2 to TRBJ1-2, with D tentatively TRBD1 (5 bases). Germline V gives CDR1 SNHLY, CDR2 FYNNEI. The V gene lost 4 bases and the J gene lost 4 bases, with 13 bases spanning the gap. The CDR3 sequence is 14 residues long. The CDR3: CASSVRQQSYGYTF. In nucleotides, the CDR3 is TGTGCCAGCAGTGTACGACAGCAGTCCTATGGCTACACCTTC.

The V and J genes are TRBV11-3 and TRBJ2-5; the D is unclear. CDR1 and CDR2 from the germline V gene are SGHNT and YENEEA. CDR3 length equals 12 residues. Trimming stripped 4 bases from V and 0 bases from J, with 3 bases between. DNA for the CDR3: TGTGCCAGCAGCTCCGACCAAGAGACCCAGTACTTC. It specifies CASSSDQETQYF.

The V and J genes are TRBV6-2 or TRBV6-3 and TRBJ2-1, with D possibly matching TRBD1 (5 bases). Germline assignment: CDR1 MNHEY and CDR2 SVGEGT. The V end was cut by 0 bases, the J end by 1 base, with 7 bases between. This CDR3 is built from 15 residues. The CDR3 protein is CASSYSPGSYNEQFF. CDR3 coding DNA: TGTGCCAGCAGTTACTCCCCAGGGTCCTACAATGAGCAGTTCTTC.

The chain couples TRBV30 to TRBJ1-2; a weak D match, TRBD1 (5 bases). V dropped 3 bases and J dropped 5 bases, with 16 bases sitting between them. The CDR3 is 14 amino acids. The germline CDR1 and CDR2 sequences are GTSNPN and SVGIG (reference sequence). The CDR3 DNA follows: TGTGCCTGGAGCGACGGACCAGGGTTTTATGGCTACACCTTC. Translating it yields CAWSDGPGFYGYTF.

The chain links TRBV6-4 to TRBJ2-7, with 9 bases lining up with TRBD1. This CDR3 is built from 17 residues. Germline V gives CDR1 MRHNA, CDR2 SNTAGT. The V gene end was trimmed by 5 bases and the J gene end by 7 bases; junction bases not matched to a gene: 18. The CDR3 loop is CASSWDRANPSLREQYF. The CDR3 coding sequence is TGTGCCAGCAGTTGGGACAGGGCCAATCCCTCCCTACGGGAGCAGTACTTC.

This clone was observed a handful of times. V usage is TRBV3-1 (or the pseudogene TRBV3-2) and J usage is TRBJ2-5, with 11 positions matching TRBD2. After removal of 0 bases from V and 5 bases from J, the junction contained 20 bases not matched to a gene. Looked up from germline, CDR1 is LGHDT and CDR2 is YNNKEL (reference sequence). CDR3 size: 21 residues. Here the CDR3 reads CASSQDAGLAGGLYQWETQYF. The DNA for the CDR3 is TGTGCCAGCAGCCAAGATGCGGGCCTAGCGGGGGGCTTATACCAATGGGAGACCCAGTACTTC.

CDR3 residues: CASSTGLDPDEQYF. DNA for the CDR3: TGTGCCAGCAGCACCGGACTAGATCCGGACGAGCAGTACTTC. This chain uses TRBV5-4 with TRBJ2-7, with 7 bases lining up with TRBD2. This CDR3 region has 14 residues. Germline CDR1 is SGHNT and CDR2 is YYREEE (reference sequence). V lost 4 bases and J lost 5; bases outside the gene matches: 9.